These 27 T cell receptor beta chains came from one sample sequenced in a study of T-cell reconstitution after alpha-beta-depleted transplantation in children. Construction of the TCRbeta library involved unique molecular identifiers. TCRdb re-called the PCR reads through MiXCR, storing one row per CDR3 protein. Here the sample spans about 980,000 distinct CDR3 sequences, roughly 29% being singletons. The sequencing here drew on PBMCs, mostly from graft donor cells, taken 360 days after TCRalphabeta/CD19-depleted stem cell transplant. The receptors originated from a boy in the first two years of life who had a stem cell transplant for SCID, so the T cells may come from the graft donor.

The chain is built from TRBV7-9 and TRBJ2-7; the match to TRBD2 covers 9 bases. V was clipped by 3 bases and J by 4 bases; unmatched bases: 10. CDR1 and CDR2 from the germline V gene are SEHNR and FQNEAQ (reference sequence). The CDR3 totals 16 residues. The CDR3 coding sequence is TGTGCCAGCAGCTTGTCACTTCAGCGGGGGGTTTACGAGCAGTACTTC. This translates into CASSLSLQRGVYEQYF.

This clonotype was counted between two and nine times. The chain carries TRBV4-1 and TRBJ2-1, with D perhaps assigned TRBD1 or TRBD2 (5 bases each). CDR1 and CDR2 (germline): MGHRA, YSYEKL. This CDR3 has 17 amino acids. The V gene lost 0 bases and the J gene lost 5 bases, with 17 bases spanning the gap. The CDR3 spells CASSQESTGPPHNEQFF. DNA of the CDR3: TGCGCCAGCAGCCAAGAGTCGACGGGGCCCCCTCACAATGAGCAGTTCTTC.

This sequence joins TRBV4-3 and TRBJ2-1, with a weak D call TRBD1 (6 bases). CDR1 is LGHNA, CDR2 YSLEER, per germline. V was shortened by 0 bases and J by 7 bases, with 7 bases between the two germline ends. The CDR3 loop spans 13 amino acids. Here the CDR3 reads CASSQERGNEQFF. The CDR3 coding sequence is TGCGCCAGCAGCCAAGAGAGGGGGAATGAGCAGTTCTTC.

On this clonotype: The junction departs from the called germline gene at one end, perhaps through a read error. The chain employs TRBV5-1 and TRBJ1-1, with a tentative D call TRBD1 (5 bases). The V gene's germline CDR1 is SGHRS and CDR2 YFSETQ. The CDR3 covers 16 residues. The CDR3 here is CDSSLGWAGENTEAFF. The CDR3, as DNA: TGCGACAGCAGCTTGGGGTGGGCGGGGGAGAACACTGAAGCTTTCTTT.

In its sample, this clonotype was seen once. The chain is built from TRBV12-3 or TRBV12-4 and TRBJ2-1, with D possibly matching TRBD1 (5 bases). This CDR3 is built from 13 residues. Deletions cut 4 bases from V and 5 bases from J, with 9 bases between. The CDR3 region is CASSSTVDNEQFF. The CDR3 nucleotides are TGTGCCAGCAGTTCGACAGTCGACAATGAGCAGTTCTTC.

This clonotype showed up just a few times. The chain recombines TRBV5-1 with TRBJ2-1; 7 bases fit TRBD1. Germline assignment: CDR1 SGHRS and CDR2 YFSETQ. Trimming at V came to 0 bases and at J to 3 bases, leaving 3 bases not matched to a gene. This CDR3 comprises 15 residues. For the CDR3, the DNA is TGCGCCAGCAGCTTGGGGGGACAGTTCTACAATGAGCAGTTCTTC. This gives the protein CASSLGGQFYNEQFF. Looking up the rest from reference TRBV5-1 and TRBJ2-1 gives the full variable domain: KAGVTQTPRYLIKTRGQQVTLSCSPISGHRSVSWYQQTPGQGLQFLFEYFSETQRNKGNFPGRFSGRQFSNSRSEMNVSTLELGDSALYLCASSLGGQFYNEQFFGPGTRLTVL.

The chain carries TRBV7-2 and TRBJ2-7; D possibly corresponds to TRBD2 (5 bases). The CDR3 has 18 amino acids. CDR1 is SGHTA and CDR2 is FQGNSA in the germline V gene. V lost 0 bases and J lost 3, with 21 bases in between. CDR3 sequence (DNA): TGTGCCAGCAGCTTAGCGAGATCCTCGGCTAGCCGCCTCTACGAGCAGTACTTC. Translated, it gives CASSLARSSASRLYEQYF.

This clonotype turned up a few times. CDR3 in amino acids: CASSSEGFKNTEAFF. CDR3 DNA sequence: TGTGCCAGCAGTTCAGAGGGGTTCAAGAACACTGAAGCTTTCTTT. The chain joins TRBV2 to TRBJ1-1; D is perhaps TRBD1 (5 bases). V lost 5 bases and J lost 1, with 14 bases in between. This CDR3 spans 15 amino acids. CDR1 SNHLY and CDR2 FYNNEI come from the germline V gene.

CDR3 amino acids: CASGTGKLNIQYF. The CDR3 region has the DNA TGCGCCAGCGGGACAGGGAAGTTAAACATTCAGTACTTC. The chain is built from TRBV10-2 and TRBJ2-4, with 9 bases identical to TRBD1. Germline V gene data show CDR1 as WSHSY and CDR2 as SAAADI. Trimming at V came to 8 bases and at J to 6 bases, leaving 5 bases not matched to a gene. The CDR3 totals 13 residues.

This chain uses TRBV29-1 with TRBJ2-5, with D unclear. Germline CDR1 is SQVTM and CDR2 is ANQGSEA. Trimming cost V 3 bases and J 2 bases, with 4 bases left between them. The CDR3 is 11 amino acids. CDR3 nucleotide sequence: TGCAGCGTTGAGTTGCAAGAGACCCAGTACTTC. Its protein product is CSVELQETQYF.

V is TRBV7-2 and J is TRBJ2-1, with 7 bases that match TRBD1. This CDR3 has 16 residues. The V gene's germline CDR1 is SGHTA and CDR2 FQGNSA. Losses at the gene ends were 4 bases for V and 4 bases for J; bases not matched to a gene: 10. This CDR3 reads CASSSGQPWVYNEQFF. The DNA of the CDR3 is TGTGCCAGCAGCTCGGGACAGCCCTGGGTTTACAATGAGCAGTTCTTC.

As regards this clonotype: An end of the junction differs from the germline gene, which may be a read error. The chain combines TRBV12-3 or TRBV12-4 with TRBJ2-3; D gene unclear. The CDR3 extends over 15 amino acids. In nucleotides, the CDR3 is TGTGCCTGCAGTTTCGCGGAGTTGCCCACAGATACGCAGTATTTT. It specifies CACSFAELPTDTQYF.

This clonotype has only a few counts. The V gene is TRBV6-5, the J gene TRBJ2-1; D gene uncertain. From germline, CDR1 is MNHEY and CDR2 SVGAGI. The V gene lost 5 bases and the J gene lost 11 bases, with 13 bases spanning the gap. CDR3 size: 12 residues. The CDR3 is CASSRILGQQFF. For the CDR3, the DNA is TGTGCCAGCAGTCGAATTTTAGGGCAGCAGTTCTTC.

This clonotype was seen only a few times. The V and J genes are TRBV15 and TRBJ2-3; 7 bases agree with TRBD1. Germline values: CDR1 LNHNV, CDR2 YYDKDF (reference sequence). The CDR3 loop spans 15 amino acids. Trimming cost V 0 bases and J 5 bases; bases outside gene matches: 5. CDR3 bases: TGTGCCACCAGCAGAGAGACAGGGTTCAGAGATACGCAGTATTTT. This codes for CATSRETGFRDTQYF.

The V and J genes are TRBV20-1 and TRBJ2-4, with D perhaps matching TRBD1 (5 bases). The germline V gene encodes CDR1 DFQATT and CDR2 SNEGSKA (reference sequence). Trimming shortened V by 2 bases and J by 6 bases, and 8 bases separated the two germline ends. The CDR3 length is 12 residues. For the CDR3, the DNA is TGCAGTGCTAGACAGGGCTCAAACATTCAGTACTTC. It specifies CSARQGSNIQYF.

This clonotype was seen more than once but under ten times. The CDR3 here is CASSPWTVDSYEQYF. CDR3 DNA: TGTGCCAGCAGTCCGTGGACCGTCGACTCCTACGAGCAGTACTTC. The chain links TRBV28 to TRBJ2-7; D is undetermined. CDR1 MDHEN and CDR2 SYDVKM come from the germline V gene. The V and J ends lost 5 bases and 0 bases respectively, with 14 bases between them. CDR3 length: 15 residues.

This clonotype was seen a handful of times. The genes are TRBV12-3 or TRBV12-4 and TRBJ2-7; D is undetermined. This CDR3 is built from 13 residues. Trimming removed 5 bases at V and 5 bases at J, with 13 bases between. The CDR3 nucleotides are TGTGCCAGCAGTGGGAACAAAATTAACGAGCAGTACTTC. Its protein product is CASSGNKINEQYF.

This chain links TRBV5-1 with TRBJ2-7, with TRBD2 matching 7 bases. V was clipped by 4 bases and J by 5 bases; unmatched bases: 9. There are 14 residues in the CDR3. Germline CDR1 reads SGHRS; CDR2 reads YFSETQ. The CDR3 region has the DNA TGCGCCAGCAGCCGGAGGGAGGGTGCGGACGAGCAGTACTTC. It encodes CASSRREGADEQYF.

This clonotype has a handful of counts. The chain employs TRBV4-1 and TRBJ2-7, with D possibly being TRBD1 (5 bases). Germline V gene lookup returns CDR1 MGHRA and CDR2 YSYEKL. The CDR3 covers 15 residues. With 4 bases removed from V and 0 bases from J, the gap between germline ends came to 13 bases. The CDR3 DNA reads as TGCGCCAGCAGCCCCGAGTACAGGCCCTCCTACGAGCAGTACTTC. This translates into CASSPEYRPSYEQYF.

This clonotype was found a few times. This chain links TRBV2 with TRBJ2-1; D assignment may be TRBD1 or TRBD2 (6 bases each). Per the germline V gene, CDR1 is SNHLY and CDR2 is FYNNEI. V lost 7 bases and J lost 6, with 16 bases in between. The CDR3 length is 14 residues. The CDR3 sequence: CASKGGYYSNEQFF. The CDR3 DNA follows: TGTGCCAGCAAGGGGGGCTATTACAGCAATGAGCAGTTCTTC.

This clonotype was seen a single time. The chain employs TRBV9 and TRBJ2-1; D not certain. This CDR3 is 13 amino acids long. V lost 6 bases to trimming and J lost 6 bases, with 13 bases between them. Germline CDR1 SGDLS, CDR2 YYNGEE. CDR3 sequence reads: CASNTLNSNEQFF. Here the CDR3 DNA reads TGTGCCAGCAATACACTAAACAGCAATGAGCAGTTCTTC.

V and J are TRBV5-1 and TRBJ2-7; D might be TRBD1 (6 bases). The V end was cut by 0 bases, the J end by 3 bases, with 13 bases between. Looked up from germline, CDR1 is SGHRS and CDR2 is YFSETQ. This CDR3 is built from 15 residues. In DNA, the CDR3 is TGCGCCAGCAGCTTGGGGGACAAGGCCCGCTACGAGCAGTACTTC. This sequence encodes CASSLGDKARYEQYF.

The genes are TRBV20-1 and TRBJ2-1; tentative D call: TRBD2 (5 bases). The CDR3 length is 11 residues. The V end lost 6 bases, the J end lost 5 bases, and 8 bases lay between the germline ends. Germline assignment: CDR1 DFQATT and CDR2 SNEGSKA (reference sequence). The CDR3 loop reads CSAGDHNEQFF. Here the CDR3 DNA reads TGCAGTGCGGGAGACCACAATGAGCAGTTCTTC.

The rearrangement uses TRBV29-1 and TRBJ1-3, with D unresolved. The CDR3 runs 13 residues. Germline CDR1 reads SQVTM; CDR2 reads ANQGSEA. Trimming cost V 3 bases and J 2 bases, with 8 bases left between them. CDR3 amino acids: CSVESETGNTIYF. The CDR3 nucleotides read TGCAGCGTTGAGTCTGAGACTGGAAACACCATATATTTT.

This chain joins TRBV28 and TRBJ2-5, with 8 bases identical to TRBD1. Germline CDR1 is MDHEN and CDR2 is SYDVKM. This CDR3 comprises 15 residues. V shed 6 bases and J 5 bases; nucleotides not matched to a gene: 11. CDR3 in amino acids: CASSPPRQGLETQYF. CDR3 nucleotide sequence: TGTGCCAGCAGCCCACCCCGACAGGGGCTGGAGACCCAGTACTTC. Based on the CDR3 plus reference TRBV28 and TRBJ2-5, the full variable domain is DVKVTQSSRYLVKRTGEKVFLECVQDMDHENMFWYRQDPGLGLRLIYFSYDVKMKEKGDIPEGYSVSREKKERFSLILESASTNQTSMYLCASSPPRQGLETQYFGPGTRLLVL.

This clonotype has ten or more counts. The chain recombines TRBV12-3 or TRBV12-4 with TRBJ1-2, with D unresolved. Trimming took 3 bases from V and 4 from J, leaving 9 bases between them. CDR3 length: 13 residues. Here the CDR3 reads CASSLSAAYGYTF. CDR3 in DNA: TGTGCCAGCAGTTTGAGCGCAGCCTATGGCTACACCTTC.

There are a few counts of this clonotype. This chain connects TRBV4-1 to TRBJ1-5; D gene unclear. Germline loops: CDR1 MGHRA, CDR2 YSYEKL. Trimming shortened V by 4 bases and J by 5 bases, and 9 bases separated the two germline ends. The CDR3 extends over 13 amino acids. CDR3: CASSRFIDQPQHF. The CDR3 DNA reads TGCGCCAGCAGCCGCTTCATTGATCAGCCCCAGCATTTT.